The 8 T cell receptor beta chains reported below all come from one sample, sequenced in a study of T cell responses to AZD1222 COVID-19 vaccine. Profiling relied on immunoSEQ multiplex PCR, and the TCRdb table lists in-frame clones only, not all of them. This sample has 100,000 to 110,000 clones, with around nine tenths found just once. The sample in question was peripheral blood, obtained on day 0 of AZD1222 vaccination. The receptor source for this set is an adult in good health.

The gene calls are TRBV7-2 and TRBJ2-1; TRBD1 aligns across 9 bases. V lost 3 bases to trimming and J lost 5 bases; unmatched junction nucleotides: 8. The germline V gene has CDR1 SGHTA and CDR2 FQGNSA. The CDR3 is made up of 16 amino acids. CDR3 sequence: CASSLAAGTGNNEQFF. DNA for the CDR3: TGTGCCAGCAGCTTGGCCGCCGGGACAGGGAACAATGAGCAGTTCTTC.

This sequence joins TRBV5-1 and TRBJ2-7; 7 nucleotides agree with TRBD1. The CDR3 spans 13 residues. The J segment lost 6 bases and the V segment lost 2 bases, leaving 5 bases of the junction unmatched. Germline V gene lookup returns CDR1 SGHRS and CDR2 YFSETQ. The CDR3 DNA follows: TGCGCCAGCAGCTTATACCGACAGGGCGAGCAGTACTTC. Translated, it gives CASSLYRQGEQYF.

Many counts were recorded for this clone. The gene calls are TRBV9 and TRBJ2-1; a possible D gene is TRBD2 (6 bases). This CDR3 region has 14 residues. V was cut by 4 bases and J by 9 bases, with 17 bases left in between. Per the germline V gene, CDR1 is SGDLS and CDR2 is YYNGEE. CDR3 in DNA: TGTGCCAGCAGCCCCGGCACTAGCAGGCCTGAGCAGTTCTTC. Its translation is CASSPGTSRPEQFF. Complete variable domain (other parts from reference TRBV9 and TRBJ2-1): DSGVTQTPKHLITATGQRVTLRCSPRSGDLSVYWYQQSLDQGLQFLIQYYNGEERAKGNILERFSAQQFPDLHSELNLSSLELGDSALYFCASSPGTSRPEQFFGPGTRLTVL.

This clone was counted a single time. V is TRBV4-2 and J is TRBJ2-5, with 7 bases identical to TRBD1. CDR3 length equals 18 residues. Germline CDR1 and CDR2: LGHNA and YNFKEQ. After removal of 0 bases from V and 5 bases from J, the junction contained 15 bases not matched to a gene. The CDR3 nucleotides read TGTGCCAGCAGCCAAGAGCTGAGGGGGCTAGGGGAAGGCGAGACCCAGTACTTC. Amino acid sequence: CASSQELRGLGEGETQYF.

This clone was detected only once. J is TRBJ1-1 and V is TRBV5-1; D ambiguous. The CDR3 has 13 residues. Trimming stripped 6 bases from V and 7 bases from J, with 16 bases between. Germline V gene data show CDR1 as SGHRS and CDR2 as YFSETQ. The CDR3 region has the DNA TGCGCCAGCAACCCTAATTTGGGCGATGAAGCTTTCTTT. Its protein product is CASNPNLGDEAFF.

The chain links TRBV29-1 to TRBJ2-4, with D possibly matching TRBD1 (5 bases). Trimming removed 7 bases from V and 6 bases from J, with 10 bases in between. The CDR3 spans 11 residues. Germline assignment: CDR1 SQVTM and CDR2 ANQGSEA. CDR3 sequence reads: CSGWTRNIQYF. The CDR3 region has the DNA TGCAGCGGATGGACAAGAAACATTCAGTACTTC.

The chain couples TRBV10-1 to TRBJ1-2; no clear D gene. Germline V gene data show CDR1 as WNHNN and CDR2 as SYGVQD (reference sequence). CDR3 length: 10 amino acids. Trimming shortened V by 7 bases and J by 5 bases, and 5 bases separated the two germline ends. CDR3: CASTAYGYTF. The CDR3 bases are TGCGCCAGCACGGCGTATGGCTACACCTTC.

The chain combines TRBV3-1 (or the pseudogene TRBV3-2) with TRBJ1-3, with TRBD1 as a possible D gene (6 bases). CDR1 and CDR2 from the germline V gene are LGHDT and YNNKEL (reference sequence). V was pared by 3 bases and J by 2 bases, with 14 bases between. CDR3 length: 16 amino acids. DNA for the CDR3: TGTGCCAGCAGCCACGAGGGGAGGGGGACTGGAAACACCATATATTTT. This codes for CASSHEGRGTGNTIYF.